The sample holds a few counts of the clone carrying this TCR beta chain. TCRdb recomputed calls from the 5' RACE reads with MiXCR, one row per CDR3 protein. The sample yields 560,000 or so distinct CDR3 sequences, approximately 15% seen once. The data were obtained in a study of T-cell memory formation after mild COVID-19. The length of the CDR3 is 12 residues. The germline CDR1 and CDR2 sequences are MNHNY and SVGAGI (reference sequence). Between the trimmed V and J ends, which lost 6 bases and 5 bases, there was a span of 11 bases. The receptor was isolated from an adult woman who had mild COVID-19 (a few samples of this study predate the infection). Cell type and time point are not known. The material sequenced was PBMCs or a T cell subset sorted from them (not recorded which). The chain has TRBV6-6 and TRBJ2-7; possible D gene TRBD2, 6 bases. In DNA form, the CDR3 reads TGTGCCAGCAGCACCGGAGGGCACGAGCAGTACTTC. This encodes CASSTGGHEQYF.